The sequence of this T cell receptor beta chain was determined in a study of T cell repertoires in cytomegalovirus infection. This CDR3 has 15 residues. Germline V gives CDR1 SQVTM, CDR2 ANQGSEA. The V gene lost 5 bases and the J gene lost 0 bases, with 16 bases spanning the gap. TCRdb re-derived calls from the reads in MiXCR, one entry per CDR3 protein. The sample contains around 630,000 distinct CDR3 sequences, 20% to 25% of which appear only once. V and J are TRBV29-1 and TRBJ1-2, with TRBD1 as a possible D gene (5 bases). The sample was CD8+ T cells from PBMCs. This clonotype originated in a human donor in good health (CMV status not recorded). Some clones in this sample may be carry-over from other donors' samples. The CDR3 here is CSVSRGDLANYGYTF. CDR3 in DNA: TGCAGCGTTTCCAGAGGGGACCTAGCTAACTATGGCTACACCTTC.